One and the same sample provided the 2 T cell receptor beta chains below, sequenced in a study of blood T cells in healthy people across ages. The authors ran a second PCR of about 6 to 12 cycles using a sample-barcoded 5' primer and a J-beta primer mix. Each CDR3 protein gets one entry after TCRdb re-called the 5' RACE reads with MiXCR. The repertoire includes hundreds of thousands of distinct CDR3 sequences, about a quarter of them detected once, and 3% sits in the top ten. The data were also submitted as part of a second study, on T cells of mothers and their children.

The sample taken for sequencing was blood. Receptor source: a boy aged 5 to 17 in good health.

The chain joins TRBV3-1 to TRBJ2-2, with D unclear. The CDR3 length is 14 residues. CDR1 and CDR2 (germline): LGHDT, YNNKEL (reference sequence). V was trimmed by 2 bases and J by 4 bases, leaving 8 bases between them. CDR3 sequence: CASSQRTITGELFF. For the CDR3, the DNA is TGTGCCAGCAGCCAAAGGACGATCACCGGGGAGCTGTTTTTT.

The chain combines TRBV12-3 or TRBV12-4 with TRBJ2-3; tentative D call: TRBD1 (6 bases). The J call is uncertain, as TRBJ2-5 better fits the DNA end. The CDR3 is 13 residues long. CDR3 sequence: CASSLGEGDTQYF. DNA for the CDR3: TGTGCCAGCAGTTTGGGAGAGGGGGATACCCAGTACTTC.